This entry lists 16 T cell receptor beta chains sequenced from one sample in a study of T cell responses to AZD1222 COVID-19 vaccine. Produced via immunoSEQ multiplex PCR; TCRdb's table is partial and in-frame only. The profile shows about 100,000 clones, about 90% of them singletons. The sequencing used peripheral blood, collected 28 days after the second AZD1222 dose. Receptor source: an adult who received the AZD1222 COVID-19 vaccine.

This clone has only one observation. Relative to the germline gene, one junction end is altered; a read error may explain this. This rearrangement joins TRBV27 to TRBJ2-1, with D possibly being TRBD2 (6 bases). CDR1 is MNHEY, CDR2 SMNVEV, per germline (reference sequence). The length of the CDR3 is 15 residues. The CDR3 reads CASSLGLSSFNEQFF. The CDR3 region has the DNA TGTGCCAGCAGTTTAGGACTATCTTCCTTCAATGAGCAGTTCTTC.

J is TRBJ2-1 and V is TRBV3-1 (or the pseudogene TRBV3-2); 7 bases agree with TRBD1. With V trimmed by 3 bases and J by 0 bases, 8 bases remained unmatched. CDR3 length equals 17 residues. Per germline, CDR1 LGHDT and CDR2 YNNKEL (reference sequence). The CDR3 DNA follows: TGTGCCAGCAGCCACACCACAGGGGATCTCTCCTACAATGAGCAGTTCTTC. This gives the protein CASSHTTGDLSYNEQFF.

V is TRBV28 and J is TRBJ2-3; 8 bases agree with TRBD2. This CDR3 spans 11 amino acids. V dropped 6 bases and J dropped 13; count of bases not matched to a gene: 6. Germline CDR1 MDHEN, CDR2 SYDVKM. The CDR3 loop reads CASSLAGPKYF. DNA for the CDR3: TGTGCCAGCAGCTTAGCGGGGCCCAAGTATTTT.

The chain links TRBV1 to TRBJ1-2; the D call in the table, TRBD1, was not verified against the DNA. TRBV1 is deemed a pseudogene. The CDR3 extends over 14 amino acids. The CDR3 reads CTSSQSSPGYGYTF. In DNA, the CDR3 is TGCACCAGCAGCCAATCCTCCCCAGGTTATGGCTACACCTTC.

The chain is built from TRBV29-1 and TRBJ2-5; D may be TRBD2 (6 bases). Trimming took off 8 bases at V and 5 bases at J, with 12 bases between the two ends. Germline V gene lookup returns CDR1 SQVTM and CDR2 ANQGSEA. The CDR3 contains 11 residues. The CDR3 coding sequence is TGCAGCCTTTGGGGGGTTGAGACCCAGTACTTC. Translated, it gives CSLWGVETQYF.

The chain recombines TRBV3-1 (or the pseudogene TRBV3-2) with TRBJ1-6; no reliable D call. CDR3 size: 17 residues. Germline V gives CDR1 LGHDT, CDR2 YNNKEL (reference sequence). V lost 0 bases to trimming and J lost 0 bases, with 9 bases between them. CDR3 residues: CASSQDQRSSYNSPLHF. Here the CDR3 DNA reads TGTGCCAGCAGCCAAGACCAACGGAGCTCCTATAATTCACCCCTCCACTTT.

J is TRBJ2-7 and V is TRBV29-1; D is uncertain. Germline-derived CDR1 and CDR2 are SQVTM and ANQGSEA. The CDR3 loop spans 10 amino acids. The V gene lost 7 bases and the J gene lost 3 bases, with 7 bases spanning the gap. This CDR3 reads CSARDYEQYF. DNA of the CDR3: TGCAGCGCCCGTGACTACGAGCAGTACTTC.

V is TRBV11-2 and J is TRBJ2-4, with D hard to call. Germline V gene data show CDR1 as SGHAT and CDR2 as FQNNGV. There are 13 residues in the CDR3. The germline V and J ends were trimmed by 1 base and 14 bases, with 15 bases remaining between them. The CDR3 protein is CASSLVGAETKYF. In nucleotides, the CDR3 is TGTGCCAGCAGCTTAGTAGGAGCCGAAACTAAGTACTTC.

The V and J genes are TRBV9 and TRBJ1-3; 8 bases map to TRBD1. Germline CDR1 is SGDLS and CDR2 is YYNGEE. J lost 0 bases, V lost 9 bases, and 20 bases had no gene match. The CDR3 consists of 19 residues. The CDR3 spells CATQMGGTGSRSSGNTIYF. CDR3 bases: TGTGCCACACAAATGGGCGGGACAGGATCGAGAAGCTCTGGAAACACCATATATTTT.

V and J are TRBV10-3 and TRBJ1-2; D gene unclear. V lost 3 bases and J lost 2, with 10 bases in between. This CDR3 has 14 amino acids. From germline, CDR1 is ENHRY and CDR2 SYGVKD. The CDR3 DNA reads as TGTGCCATCAGTGAAGGTTCTTCCAACTATGGCTACACCTTC. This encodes CAISEGSSNYGYTF.

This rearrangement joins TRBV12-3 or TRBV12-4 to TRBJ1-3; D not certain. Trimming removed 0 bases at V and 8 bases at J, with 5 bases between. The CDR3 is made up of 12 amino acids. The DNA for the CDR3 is TGTGCCAGCAGTTTAGCGGGCTACACCATATATTTT. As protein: CASSLAGYTIYF.

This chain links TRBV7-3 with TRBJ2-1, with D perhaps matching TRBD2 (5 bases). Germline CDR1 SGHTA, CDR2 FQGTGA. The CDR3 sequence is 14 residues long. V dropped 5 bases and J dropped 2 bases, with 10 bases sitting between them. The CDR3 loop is CASSTGLPYNEQFF. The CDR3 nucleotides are TGTGCCAGCAGCACCGGACTCCCCTACAATGAGCAGTTCTTC. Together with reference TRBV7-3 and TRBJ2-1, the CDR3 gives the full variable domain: GAGVSQTPSNKVTEKGKYVELRCDPISGHTALYWYRQSLGQGPEFLIYFQGTGAADDSGLPNDRFFAVRPEGSVSTLKIQRTERGDSAVYLCASSTGLPYNEQFFGPGTRLTVL.

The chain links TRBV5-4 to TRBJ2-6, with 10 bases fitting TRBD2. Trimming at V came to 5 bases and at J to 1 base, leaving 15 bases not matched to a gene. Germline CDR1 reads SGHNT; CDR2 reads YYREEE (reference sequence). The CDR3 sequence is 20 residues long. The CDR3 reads CASSFKIGLAGVSGANVLTF. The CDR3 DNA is TGTGCCAGCAGTTTCAAAATTGGGCTAGCGGGAGTTTCTGGGGCCAACGTCCTGACTTTC.

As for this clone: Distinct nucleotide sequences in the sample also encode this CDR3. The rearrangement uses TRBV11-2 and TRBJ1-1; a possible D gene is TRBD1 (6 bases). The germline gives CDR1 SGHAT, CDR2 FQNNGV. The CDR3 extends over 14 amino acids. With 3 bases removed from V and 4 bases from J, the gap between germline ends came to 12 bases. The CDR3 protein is CASSFGRGGTEAFF. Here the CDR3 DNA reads TGTGCCAGCAGCTTTGGCAGGGGCGGCACTGAAGCTTTCTTT.

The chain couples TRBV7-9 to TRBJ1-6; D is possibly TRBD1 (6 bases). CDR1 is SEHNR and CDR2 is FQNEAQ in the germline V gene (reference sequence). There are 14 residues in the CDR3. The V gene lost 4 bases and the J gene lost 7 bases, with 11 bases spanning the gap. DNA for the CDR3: TGTGCCAGCAGCTCAAGGACAGTAAATTCACCCCTCCACTTT. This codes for CASSSRTVNSPLHF. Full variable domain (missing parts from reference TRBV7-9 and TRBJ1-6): DTGVSQNPRHKITKRGQNVTFRCDPISEHNRLYWYRQTLGQGPEFLTYFQNEAQLEKSRLLSDRFSAERPKGSFSTLEIQRTEQGDSAMYLCASSSRTVNSPLHFGNGTRLTVT.

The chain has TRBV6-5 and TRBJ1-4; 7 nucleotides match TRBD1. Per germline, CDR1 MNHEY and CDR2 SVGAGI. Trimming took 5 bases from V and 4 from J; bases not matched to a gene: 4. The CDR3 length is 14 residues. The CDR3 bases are TGTGCCAGCAGTAAGACAGGGTTTAATGAAAAACTGTTTTTT. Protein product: CASSKTGFNEKLFF.